Below, 19 T cell receptor beta chains from the same sample are listed, as sequenced in a study of control samples from healthy donors and cancer patients. Only in-frame clones appear in the TCRdb table, and some are missing; sequencing was by immunoSEQ multiplex PCR. The table lists around 180,000 clones, roughly 92% of them singletons. Material: blood. These receptors came from a woman aged 18 to 35 in good health.

This clone was picked up one time. This sequence joins TRBV2 and TRBJ1-5, with D unclear. The V gene's germline CDR1 is SNHLY and CDR2 FYNNEI. Trimming took 6 bases from V and 3 from J, leaving 12 bases between them. The length of the CDR3 is 14 residues. CDR3 loop: CASSDTESNQPQHF. The CDR3 region has the DNA TGTGCCAGCAGCGATACAGAGTCCAATCAGCCCCAGCATTTT.

The J gene is TRBJ2-3, the V gene TRBV24-1; D is ambiguous. In germline, CDR1 is KGHDR, CDR2 SFDVKD. Trimming took 9 bases from V and 0 from J, leaving 12 bases between them. The CDR3 has 14 residues. CDR3 nucleotide sequence: TGTGCCACCGGGCTGGATGCTAGCACAGATACGCAGTATTTT. Translation gives CATGLDASTDTQYF.

The rearrangement uses TRBV4-2 and TRBJ1-4; 7 bases are shared with TRBD1. Germline V gene sequence: CDR1 LGHNA, CDR2 YNFKEQ. The CDR3 sequence is 13 residues long. V gave up 0 bases and J gave up 10 bases; unmatched junction bases: 2. CDR3 residues: CASSQDRGRKLFF. In DNA, the CDR3 is TGTGCCAGCAGCCAAGATAGGGGGCGAAAACTGTTTTTT.

This chain connects TRBV27 to TRBJ2-1; the D gene is possibly TRBD2 (6 bases). The CDR3 length is 18 residues. Between the trimmed V and J ends, which lost 4 bases and 10 bases, there was a span of 29 bases. Germline V gene sequence: CDR1 MNHEY, CDR2 SMNVEV (reference sequence). CDR3 loop: CASSSSPGWAGLAREQFF. CDR3 DNA sequence: TGTGCCAGCAGTTCCTCCCCGGGGTGGGCGGGACTTGCTCGGGAGCAGTTCTTC.

V gene TRBV7-3 combines with J gene TRBJ2-2; 8 nucleotides agree with TRBD2. The germline V gene encodes CDR1 SGHTA and CDR2 FQGTGA. The V and J ends lost 7 bases and 0 bases, in that order; junction bases with no gene match: 4. CDR3 length: 15 residues. The CDR3 DNA follows: TGTGCCAGCACTCCGGGGGGGGCGAACACCGGGGAGCTGTTTTTT. Protein product: CASTPGGANTGELFF.

The chain joins TRBV6-5 to TRBJ1-4; D remains ambiguous. The V gene lost 5 bases and the J gene lost 3 bases, with 10 bases spanning the gap. CDR1 is MNHEY and CDR2 is SVGAGI in the germline V gene. This CDR3 spans 14 amino acids. The CDR3 DNA is TGTGCCAGCAGTCGGTCCCCGGCTAATGAAAAACTGTTTTTT. As protein: CASSRSPANEKLFF.

On this clone: The sample holds other DNA sequences that translate to the same CDR3. This chain connects TRBV27 to TRBJ2-1; D is possibly TRBD2 (5 bases). The ends were cut back, 6 bases at V and 3 bases at J, with 18 bases in the middle. CDR1 and CDR2 from the germline V gene are MNHEY and SMNVEV (reference sequence). This CDR3 contains 16 residues. Here the CDR3 reads CASSSLGVASYNEQFF. The CDR3, as DNA: TGTGCCAGCAGCTCCCTTGGTGTAGCGAGCTACAATGAGCAGTTCTTC.

This clone was recorded once. As DNA, the CDR3 is TGCGCCAGCAGCTTGGCCGCGACAGGGGCAGGAACAGATACGCAGTATTTT. It specifies CASSLAATGAGTDTQYF. The chain has TRBV5-1 and TRBJ2-3; 8 nucleotides line up with TRBD1. The CDR3 extends over 17 amino acids. The trim removed 0 bases at V and 3 bases at J, leaving 9 bases unmatched. Per germline, CDR1 SGHRS and CDR2 YFSETQ.

The genes are TRBV5-1 and TRBJ2-7, with 7 nucleotides matching TRBD2. This CDR3 has 15 residues. The germline gives CDR1 SGHRS, CDR2 YFSETQ. V was clipped by 0 bases and J by 3 bases; unmatched bases: 6. DNA for the CDR3: TGCGCCAGCAGCTTGGATACTAGCGTCTACTACGAGCAGTACTTC. Encoded protein: CASSLDTSVYYEQYF.

The rearrangement joins TRBV14 to TRBJ1-2; D unclear. Germline V gene data show CDR1 as SGHDN and CDR2 as FVKESK. The CDR3 contains 19 residues. Trimming took off 0 bases at V and 0 bases at J, with 20 bases between the two ends. CDR3: CASSQETQDRSIANYGYTF. DNA of the CDR3: TGTGCCAGCAGCCAAGAAACCCAGGACCGATCTATAGCTAACTATGGCTACACCTTC. Variable domain in full (rest from reference TRBV14 and TRBJ1-2): EAGVTQFPSHSVIEKGQTVTLRCDPISGHDNLYWYRRVMGKEIKFLLHFVKESKQDESGMPNNRFLAERTGGTYSTLKVQPAELEDSGVYFCASSQETQDRSIANYGYTFGSGTRLTVV.

The chain recombines TRBV4-2 with TRBJ2-3; D not resolved. CDR1 is LGHNA, CDR2 YNFKEQ, per germline. Trimming left V 0 bases short and J 0 bases short, with 19 bases between. The CDR3 contains 19 residues. CDR3 protein: CASSQDPLRGQLSTDTQYF. CDR3 DNA: TGTGCCAGCAGCCAAGATCCTCTTCGTGGCCAACTAAGCACAGATACGCAGTATTTT.

The V call is TRBV6-2 or TRBV6-3, the J call TRBJ2-4; TRBD2 agrees at 9 bases. The germline V gene encodes CDR1 MNHEY and CDR2 SVGEGT. This CDR3 is 19 amino acids long. V was pared by 2 bases and J by 0 bases, with 11 bases of the junction left unmatched. The CDR3 is CASSYVSSGDLLAKNIQYF. CDR3 coding DNA: TGTGCCAGCAGTTACGTGTCTAGCGGGGACCTGCTAGCCAAAAACATTCAGTACTTC.

The rearrangement joins TRBV28 to TRBJ2-7; D gene uncertain. V was trimmed by 7 bases and J by 2 bases, leaving 9 bases between them. Germline CDR1 reads MDHEN; CDR2 reads SYDVKM. This CDR3 has 12 residues. For the CDR3, the DNA is TGTGCCAGCATAAAAGGTACCTACGAGCAGTACTTC. It encodes CASIKGTYEQYF.

V and J are TRBV4-1 and TRBJ1-2; no firm D call. V was shortened by 4 bases and J by 5 bases, with 14 bases between the two germline ends. The CDR3 totals 14 residues. Germline V gene lookup returns CDR1 MGHRA and CDR2 YSYEKL. The CDR3 loop is CASSPLMLDYGYTF. CDR3 sequence (DNA): TGCGCCAGCAGCCCCTTGATGTTGGATTATGGCTACACCTTC.

The chain links TRBV4-1 to TRBJ1-3, with D unclear. V dropped 0 bases and J dropped 4 bases, with 7 bases sitting between them. CDR1 and CDR2 (germline): MGHRA, YSYEKL. The CDR3 has 14 amino acids. CDR3 DNA: TGCGCCAGCAGCCAAGAACGCTCAGGAAACACCATATATTTT. Translation gives CASSQERSGNTIYF.

CDR3 in amino acids: CASTKEGGEAFF. The CDR3 DNA follows: TGTGCCAGCACAAAGGAGGGAGGTGAAGCTTTCTTT. This chain joins TRBV12-3 or TRBV12-4 and TRBJ1-1, with D uncertain. V was trimmed by 7 bases and J by 7 bases, leaving 13 bases between them. The CDR3 covers 12 residues.

V gene TRBV19 combines with J gene TRBJ1-1; TRBD1 might be the D (6 bases). Trimming left V 6 bases short and J 1 base short, with 9 bases between. The CDR3 runs to 13 residues. CDR1 and CDR2 (germline): LNHDA, SQIVND (reference sequence). CDR3 residues: CASRIRGNTEAFF. CDR3 nucleotides: TGTGCCAGTAGGATCAGGGGGAACACTGAAGCTTTCTTT.

The rearrangement uses TRBV10-3 and TRBJ1-6, with TRBD1 as a possible D gene (6 bases). The CDR3 extends over 19 amino acids. V lost 0 bases and J 7 bases, leaving 22 bases between the germline ends. Germline V gene lookup returns CDR1 ENHRY and CDR2 SYGVKD. The DNA of the CDR3 is TGTGCCATCAGTGAGTCAAAGAAGGGACAAACTCCTGGGAATTCACCCCTCCACTTT. As protein: CAISESKKGQTPGNSPLHF.

The sample holds one count of this clone. The rearrangement links TRBV6-2 or TRBV6-3 to TRBJ2-1, with 12 bases that match TRBD2. With 2 bases clipped from V and 8 bases from J, the junction kept 7 bases outside the gene matches. The CDR3 has 16 residues. The germline V gene encodes CDR1 MNHEY and CDR2 SVGEGT. CDR3 region: CASSYRLAGAPDEQFF. CDR3 nucleotide sequence: TGTGCCAGCAGTTACAGACTAGCGGGAGCTCCGGATGAGCAGTTCTTC.